Listed below are T cell receptor beta chains from one sample, sequenced in a study of identical twins. TCRdb used MiXCR to reprocess the 5' RACE reads, holding one entry per CDR3 protein. This table holds 600,000 to 800,000 distinct CDR3 sequences, around 20% found once. A further study also used this sample, focusing on T cells expressing NK-cell markers.

Material: PBMCs. These TCRs come from a woman younger than 35 in good health. Each CDR3 is given with its conserved first and last residue.

TRBJ2-7 TRBV20-1 CSAMLAGVHEQYF
TRBJ2-1 TRBV12-3/TRBV12-4 CASSNRERSEQFF
TRBJ2-1 TRBV2 CASTPSGTGSPGEQFF
TRBJ2-3 TRBV7-3 CASSSTATDTQYF
TRBJ1-2 TRBV20-1 CSARGQGARDYGYTF
TRBJ2-2 TRBV5-1 CASSLLGTGNTGELFF
TRBJ2-1 TRBV20-1 CSASGVTSGRIHEQFF
TRBJ2-7 TRBV12-3/TRBV12-4 CASSLIAGGLDEQYF
TRBJ2-4 TRBV7-2 CASSLASREVQYF
TRBJ2-3 TRBV9 CASSGGGTDTQYF
TRBJ2-3 TRBV11-3 CARKTSGWADTQYF
TRBJ2-2 TRBV20-1 CSARLLGGVNTGELFF
TRBJ2-7 TRBV6-1 CASRLGGGYEQYF